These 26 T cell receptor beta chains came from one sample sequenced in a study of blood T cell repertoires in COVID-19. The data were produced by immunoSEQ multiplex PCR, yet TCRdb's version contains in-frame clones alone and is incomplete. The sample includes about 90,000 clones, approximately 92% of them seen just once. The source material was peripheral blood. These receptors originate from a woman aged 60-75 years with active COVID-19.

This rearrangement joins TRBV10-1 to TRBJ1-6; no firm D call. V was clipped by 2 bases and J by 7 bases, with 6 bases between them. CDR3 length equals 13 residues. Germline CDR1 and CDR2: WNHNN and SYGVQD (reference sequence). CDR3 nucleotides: TGCGCCAGCAGTGAGACGGTCAATTCACCCCTCCACTTT. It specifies CASSETVNSPLHF.

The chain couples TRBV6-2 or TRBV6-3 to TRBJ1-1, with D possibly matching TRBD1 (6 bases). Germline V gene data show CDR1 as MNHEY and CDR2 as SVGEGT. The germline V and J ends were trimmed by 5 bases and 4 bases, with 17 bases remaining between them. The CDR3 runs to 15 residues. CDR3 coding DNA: TGTGCCAGCAGTAACCAGGAGTGGGGGCTCACTGAAGCTTTCTTT. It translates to CASSNQEWGLTEAFF.

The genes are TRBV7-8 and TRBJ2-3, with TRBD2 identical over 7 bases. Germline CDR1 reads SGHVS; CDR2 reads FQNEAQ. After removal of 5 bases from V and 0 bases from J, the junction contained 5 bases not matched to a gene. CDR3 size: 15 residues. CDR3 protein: CASSGRGGSTDTQYF. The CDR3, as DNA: TGTGCCAGCAGCGGGCGCGGGGGAAGCACAGATACGCAGTATTTT.

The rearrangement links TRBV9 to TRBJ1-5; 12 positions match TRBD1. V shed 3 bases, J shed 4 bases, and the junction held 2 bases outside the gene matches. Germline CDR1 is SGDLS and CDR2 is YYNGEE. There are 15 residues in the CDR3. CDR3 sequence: CASSAGQGANQPQHF. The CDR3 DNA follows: TGTGCCAGCAGCGCGGGACAGGGGGCGAATCAGCCCCAGCATTTT.

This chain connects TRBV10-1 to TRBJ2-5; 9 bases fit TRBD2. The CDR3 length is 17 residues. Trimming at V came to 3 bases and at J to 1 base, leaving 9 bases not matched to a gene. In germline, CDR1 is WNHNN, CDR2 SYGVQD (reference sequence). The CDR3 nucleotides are TGCGCCAGCAGTGATCCGATAGCGGGAGTAGGCCAAGAGACCCAGTACTTC. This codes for CASSDPIAGVGQETQYF.

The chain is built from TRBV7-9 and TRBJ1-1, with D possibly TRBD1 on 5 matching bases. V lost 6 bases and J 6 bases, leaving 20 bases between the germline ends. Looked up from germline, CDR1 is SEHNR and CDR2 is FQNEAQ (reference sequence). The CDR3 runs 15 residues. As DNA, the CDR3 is TGTGCCAGCAGTCAAACCCTGGGGGGAGGGCCTGAAGCTTTCTTT. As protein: CASSQTLGGGPEAFF.

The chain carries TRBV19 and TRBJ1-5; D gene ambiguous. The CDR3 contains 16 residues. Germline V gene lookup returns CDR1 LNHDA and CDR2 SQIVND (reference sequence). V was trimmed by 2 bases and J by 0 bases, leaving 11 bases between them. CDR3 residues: CASSIFGSYSNQPQHF. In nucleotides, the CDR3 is TGTGCCAGTAGTATATTCGGTAGTTATAGCAATCAGCCCCAGCATTTT.

This CDR3 reads CASSLGRQGARNQPQHF. The CDR3 nucleotides are TGTGCCAGCAGTTTGGGGCGGCAGGGGGCACGCAATCAGCCCCAGCATTTT. The chain carries TRBV28 and TRBJ1-5, with 8 positions matching TRBD1. The CDR3 sequence is 17 residues long. V lost 3 bases, J lost 2 bases, and 9 bases stayed unmatched. The germline gives CDR1 MDHEN, CDR2 SYDVKM.

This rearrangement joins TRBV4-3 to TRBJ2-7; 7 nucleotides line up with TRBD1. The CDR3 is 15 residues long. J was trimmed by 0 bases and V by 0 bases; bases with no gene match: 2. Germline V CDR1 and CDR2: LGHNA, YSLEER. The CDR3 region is CASSQEGTASYEQYF. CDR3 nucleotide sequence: TGCGCCAGCAGCCAAGAAGGGACAGCCTCCTACGAGCAGTACTTC.

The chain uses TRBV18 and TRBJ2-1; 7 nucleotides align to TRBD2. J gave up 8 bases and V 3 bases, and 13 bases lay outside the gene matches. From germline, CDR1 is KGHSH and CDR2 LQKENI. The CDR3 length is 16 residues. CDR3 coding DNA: TGTGCCAGCTCACCCAGCGGGGCCGGGGTTATGGATGAGCAGTTCTTC. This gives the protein CASSPSGAGVMDEQFF.

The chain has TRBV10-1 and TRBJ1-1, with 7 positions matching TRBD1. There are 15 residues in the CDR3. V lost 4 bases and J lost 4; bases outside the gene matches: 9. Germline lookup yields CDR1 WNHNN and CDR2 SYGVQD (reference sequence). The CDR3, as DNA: TGCGCCAGCAGTGTTATGGGTCCAGGGGGCACTGAAGCTTTCTTT. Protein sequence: CASSVMGPGGTEAFF.

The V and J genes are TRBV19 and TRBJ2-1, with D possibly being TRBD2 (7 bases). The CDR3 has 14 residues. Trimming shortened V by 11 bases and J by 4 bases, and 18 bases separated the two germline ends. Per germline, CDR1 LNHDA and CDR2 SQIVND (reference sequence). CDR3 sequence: CASGGDIFYNEQFF. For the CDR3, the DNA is TGTGCCTCTGGGGGGGACATCTTTTACAATGAGCAGTTCTTC. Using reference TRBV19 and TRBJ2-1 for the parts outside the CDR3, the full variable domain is DGGITQSPKYLFRKEGQNVTLSCEQNLNHDAMYWYRQDPGQGLRLIYYSQIVNDFQKGDIAEGYSVSREKKESFPLTVTSAQKNPTAFYLCASGGDIFYNEQFFGPGTRLTVL.

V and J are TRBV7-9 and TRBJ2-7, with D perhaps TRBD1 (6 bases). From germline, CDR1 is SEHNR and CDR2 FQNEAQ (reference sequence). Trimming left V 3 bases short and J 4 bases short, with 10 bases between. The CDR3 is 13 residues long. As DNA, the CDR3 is TGTGCCAGCAGCTTGGGGACACCTTACGAGCAGTACTTC. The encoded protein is CASSLGTPYEQYF.

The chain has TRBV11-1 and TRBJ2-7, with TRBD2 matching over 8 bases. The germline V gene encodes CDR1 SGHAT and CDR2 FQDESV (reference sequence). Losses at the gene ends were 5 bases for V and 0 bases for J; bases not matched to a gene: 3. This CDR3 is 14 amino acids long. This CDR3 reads CASSAGRASYEQYF. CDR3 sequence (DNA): TGTGCCAGCAGCGCCGGGAGGGCCTCCTACGAGCAGTACTTC. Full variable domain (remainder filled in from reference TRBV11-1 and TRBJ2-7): EAEVAQSPRYKITEKSQAVAFWCDPISGHATLYWYRQILGQGPELLVQFQDESVVDDSQLPKDRFSAERLKGVDSTLKIQPAELGDSAMYLCASSAGRASYEQYFGPGTRLTVT.

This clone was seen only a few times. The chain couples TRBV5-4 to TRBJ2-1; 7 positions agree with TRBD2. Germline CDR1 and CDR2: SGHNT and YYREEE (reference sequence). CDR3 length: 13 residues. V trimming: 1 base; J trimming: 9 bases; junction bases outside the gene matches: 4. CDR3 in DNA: TGTGCCAGCAGCTTGATCGGCGGGGGTGAGCAGTTCTTC. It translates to CASSLIGGGEQFF.

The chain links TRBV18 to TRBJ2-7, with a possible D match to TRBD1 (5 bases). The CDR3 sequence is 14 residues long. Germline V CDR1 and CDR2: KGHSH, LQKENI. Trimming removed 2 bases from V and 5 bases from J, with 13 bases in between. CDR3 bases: TGTGCCAGCTCACCAGAAACAGGCGAGGACGAGCAGTACTTC. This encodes CASSPETGEDEQYF.

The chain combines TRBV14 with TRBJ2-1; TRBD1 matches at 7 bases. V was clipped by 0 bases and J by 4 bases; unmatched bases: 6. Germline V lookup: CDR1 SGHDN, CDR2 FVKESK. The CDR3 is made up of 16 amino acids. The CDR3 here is CASSQEGQMLYNEQFF. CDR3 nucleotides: TGTGCCAGCAGCCAAGAGGGACAGATGCTATACAATGAGCAGTTCTTC.

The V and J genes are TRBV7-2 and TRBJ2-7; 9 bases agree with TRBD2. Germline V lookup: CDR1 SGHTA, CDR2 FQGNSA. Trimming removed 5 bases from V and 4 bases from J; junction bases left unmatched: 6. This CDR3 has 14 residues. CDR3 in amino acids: CASSTVAGDYEQYF. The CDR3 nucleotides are TGTGCCAGCAGCACAGTAGCGGGAGATTACGAGCAGTACTTC.

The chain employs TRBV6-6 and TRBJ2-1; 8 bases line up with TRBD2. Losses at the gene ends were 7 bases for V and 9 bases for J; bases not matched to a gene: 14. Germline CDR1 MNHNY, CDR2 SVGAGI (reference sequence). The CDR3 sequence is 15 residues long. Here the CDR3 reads CASTFSGIGNSEQFF. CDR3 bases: TGTGCCAGCACGTTTAGCGGGATAGGGAACAGTGAGCAGTTCTTC.

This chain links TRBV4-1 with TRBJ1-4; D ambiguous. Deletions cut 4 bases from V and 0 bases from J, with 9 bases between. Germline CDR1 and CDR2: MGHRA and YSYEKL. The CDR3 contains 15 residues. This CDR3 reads CASSPQAATNEKLFF. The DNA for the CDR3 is TGCGCCAGCAGCCCGCAGGCCGCAACTAATGAAAAACTGTTTTTT.

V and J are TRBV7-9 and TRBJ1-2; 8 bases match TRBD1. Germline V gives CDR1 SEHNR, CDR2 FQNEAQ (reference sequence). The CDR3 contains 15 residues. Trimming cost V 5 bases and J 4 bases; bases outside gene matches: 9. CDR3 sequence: CASSDTGGQSYGYTF. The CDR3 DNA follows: TGTGCCAGCAGCGACACAGGGGGGCAGAGCTATGGCTACACCTTC.

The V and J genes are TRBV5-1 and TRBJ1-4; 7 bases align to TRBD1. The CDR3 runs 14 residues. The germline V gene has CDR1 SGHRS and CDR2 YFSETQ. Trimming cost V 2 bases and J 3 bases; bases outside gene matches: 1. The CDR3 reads CASSLGTANEKLFF. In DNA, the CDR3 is TGCGCCAGCAGCTTAGGGACAGCTAATGAAAAACTGTTTTTT.

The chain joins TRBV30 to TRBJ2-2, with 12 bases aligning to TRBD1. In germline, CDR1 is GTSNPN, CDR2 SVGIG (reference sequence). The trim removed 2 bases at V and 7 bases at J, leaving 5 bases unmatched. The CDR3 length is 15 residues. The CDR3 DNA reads TGTGCCTGGAGTCTGGGACAGGGGGCAAGCGGGGAGCTGTTTTTT. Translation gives CAWSLGQGASGELFF.

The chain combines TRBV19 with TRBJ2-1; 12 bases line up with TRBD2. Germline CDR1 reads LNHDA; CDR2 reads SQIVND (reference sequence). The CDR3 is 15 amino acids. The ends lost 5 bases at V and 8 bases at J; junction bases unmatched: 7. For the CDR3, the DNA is TGTGCCAGTAGTGCGTCTAGCGGGGGGGCACATGAGCAGTTCTTC. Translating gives CASSASSGGAHEQFF.

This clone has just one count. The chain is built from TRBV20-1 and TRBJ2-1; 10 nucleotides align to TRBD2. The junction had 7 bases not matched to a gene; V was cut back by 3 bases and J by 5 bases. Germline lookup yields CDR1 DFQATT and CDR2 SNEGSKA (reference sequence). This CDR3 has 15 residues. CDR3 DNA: TGCAGTGCTAGTCGGCTAGCGGGAGTAAACAATGAGCAGTTCTTC. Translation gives CSASRLAGVNNEQFF.

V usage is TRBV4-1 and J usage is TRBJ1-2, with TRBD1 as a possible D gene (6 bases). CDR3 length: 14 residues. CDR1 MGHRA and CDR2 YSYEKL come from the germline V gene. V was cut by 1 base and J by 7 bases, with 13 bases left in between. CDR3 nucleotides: TGCGCCAGCAGCCAAGGACGGGAGGGGGGTGGCTACACCTTC. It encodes CASSQGREGGGYTF.